The rows below give T cell receptor beta chains drawn from one sample of a study of blood T cell repertoires in COVID-19. Assay: immunoSEQ multiplex PCR; the TCRdb copy retains only in-frame clones and omits some. The repertoire includes a few hundred thousand clones, almost 90% of them detected once, and around 0.92% sits in the top ten. Sequencing used PBMCs or T cells enriched from blood (not recorded which). Every receptor here comes from a woman aged 25 to 39 who had been exposed to COVID-19. Each CDR3 is given without its conserved first and last residue. Expanded clones get a size class; other rows say once, few or many, or leave the size out.

TRBV10-3,TRBJ1-4,-,AIKAATNEKLF
TRBV30,TRBJ2-2,-,AWRWGSHTGELF
TRBV6-5,TRBJ2-7,-,ASSYALDSHEQY
TRBV5-1,TRBJ2-3,-,ASSFSQGEDTQY
TRBV6-1,TRBJ1-1,-,ASSEPFPEAF
TRBV27,TRBJ2-7,-,ASSLTTGSQYEQY
TRBV5-4,TRBJ2-3,-,ASSLGPPTDTQY
TRBV7-2,TRBJ2-1,-,ASSISGGPYNEQF
TRBV18,TRBJ1-4,-,ASSPDLTNEKLF
TRBV2,TRBJ1-6,-,ASSKSNSPLH
TRBV11-2,TRBJ1-2,-,ASSFGFPAGGYT
TRBV28,TRBJ2-5,-,ASSLSGTETQY
TRBV19,TRBJ2-1,-,ASSILTGGKYNEQF
TRBV6-5,TRBJ2-2,-,ASSPGQGRTGELF
TRBV28,TRBJ2-7,-,ASSPSVGRIPYEQY
TRBV13,TRBJ2-3,-,ASSLGLAEKDTQY
TRBV6-5,TRBJ2-1,-,ASRPTETYNEQF
TRBV2,TRBJ1-2,-,ASSEALGQVNYGYT
TRBV5-4,TRBJ2-7,-,ASSLGGTNTYEQY
TRBV7-8,TRBJ1-6,-,ASSLGGGNSPLH
TRBV5-1,TRBJ2-5,-,ASSLTSGQETQY
TRBV5-1,TRBJ2-1,-,ASSTIPGTGAYNEQF
TRBV2,TRBJ2-7,once,ASTPWTSGSYEQY
TRBV28,TRBJ2-7,-,ASSIGGYEQY
TRBV9,TRBJ1-1,-,ASSVGAGDGTEAF
TRBV19,TRBJ1-2,once,ASRGQGLVNYGYT
TRBV7-2,TRBJ2-1,-,ASSLRSSYNEQF
TRBV27,TRBJ1-6,-,ASSPQDSPLH
TRBV6-5,TRBJ2-7,-,ASSYLAQRVTYEQY
TRBV6-4,TRBJ2-1,-,ASSDGAGGEGEQF
TRBV18,TRBJ2-2,-,ASSLREGPNTGELF
TRBV4-1,TRBJ2-7,-,ASSQGPEQY
TRBV7-3,TRBJ2-3,few,ASSLTPGWSDTQY
TRBV9,TRBJ2-3,-,ASSATGSTDTQY
TRBV6-5,TRBJ1-4,-,ASSYSRTTNEKLF
TRBV19,TRBJ2-1,-,ASNSRAGAVYNEQF
TRBV25-1,TRBJ2-3,-,ASSDGQGVTDTQY
TRBV6-5,TRBJ2-1,-,ASSYRTGFPYNEQF
TRBV7-8,TRBJ2-1,-,ASSLGVAHYNEQF
TRBV19,TRBJ2-7,-,ADPVSRGQNSYEQY
TRBV11-2,TRBJ2-1,-,ASSLASLDEQF
TRBV6-5,TRBJ2-7,-,ASRMTAGDNEQY
TRBV19,TRBJ2-7,-,ASSFAASGSYEQY
TRBV6-1,TRBJ1-5,once,ASSEHYWDRGLDNQPQH
TRBV6-5,TRBJ1-2,-,ASSYSGRAGGDGYT
TRBV27,TRBJ1-2,once,ASSPRTRVGYT
TRBV2,TRBJ1-2,few,ASYRDRDNGYT
TRBV28,TRBJ1-6,-,ASTYRGGTGDSPLH
TRBV19,TRBJ1-2,few,ASSIVFWGQGPNGYT
TRBV28,TRBJ1-6,-,ASSQAGIGSPLH
TRBV19,TRBJ2-7,-,ASSTASYEQY
TRBV28,TRBJ2-7,-,ASSLLGLAGETGQY
TRBV28,TRBJ2-1,-,ASSLLARYNEQF
TRBV3-1/TRBV3-2,TRBJ1-1,-,ASSHLPRTAENTEAF
TRBV27,TRBJ1-1,-,ASSLFMNTEAF